The 15 T cell receptor beta chains below were found in one sample sequenced in a study of T cell changes during pregnancy in multiple sclerosis. Measured with immunoSEQ multiplex PCR; TCRdb has only the in-frame clones, and not every one. The data show about 89,000 clones, with just under 95% seen just once and around 0.84% held by the top ten. The sequenced sample was peripheral blood, obtained in the third trimester of pregnancy. These receptors originate from a female donor with multiple sclerosis, enrolled in a pregnancy study.

J is TRBJ2-1 and V is TRBV12-5; TRBD2 matches 9 bases. Germline V gene data show CDR1 as LGHNT and CDR2 as FRNRAP. Trimming took 6 bases from V and 6 from J; bases not matched to a gene: 9. The CDR3 contains 15 residues. CDR3: CASGPGLATGNEQFF. The CDR3 DNA sequence: TGTGCTAGTGGCCCGGGACTAGCAACGGGCAATGAGCAGTTCTTC. Full variable domain (outside the CDR3, taken from reference TRBV12-5 and TRBJ2-1): DARVTQTPRHKVTEMGQEVTMRCQPILGHNTVFWYRQTMMQGLELLAYFRNRAPLDDSGMPKDRFSAEMPDATLATLKIQPSEPRDSAVYFCASGPGLATGNEQFFGPGTRLTVL.

The chain recombines TRBV6-1 with TRBJ1-4; no definite D call. Germline V CDR1 and CDR2: MNHNS, SASEGT. This CDR3 comprises 14 residues. Between the trimmed V and J ends, which lost 1 base and 10 bases, there was a span of 13 bases. CDR3 nucleotide sequence: TGTGCCAGCAGTGAAGGACTTCCTTCCGGAAAACTGTTTTTT. Residues: CASSEGLPSGKLFF.

The rearrangement uses TRBV7-9 and TRBJ2-7, with D tentatively TRBD2 (6 bases). The CDR3 spans 14 residues. Germline CDR1 reads SEHNR; CDR2 reads FQNEAQ (reference sequence). V gave up 1 base and J gave up 3 bases, with 10 bases separating them. CDR3 in DNA: TGTGCCAGCAGCTTAGTTGGGGGGATCTACGAGCAGTACTTC. Translated: CASSLVGGIYEQYF. The variable domain in full, with the rest retrieved from reference TRBV7-9 and TRBJ2-7, is DTGVSQNPRHKITKRGQNVTFRCDPISEHNRLYWYRQTLGQGPEFLTYFQNEAQLEKSRLLSDRFSAERPKGSFSTLEIQRTEQGDSAMYLCASSLVGGIYEQYFGPGTRLTVT.

The V call is TRBV28, the J call TRBJ2-7; 7 bases align to TRBD1. CDR3 size: 14 residues. V lost 1 base and J lost 5; bases outside the gene matches: 5. Germline CDR1 reads MDHEN; CDR2 reads SYDVKM. CDR3 region: CASSLYDRAHEQYF. CDR3 DNA sequence: TGTGCCAGCAGTTTATACGACAGGGCCCACGAGCAGTACTTC.

In this sample, this clone turned up once. The genes are TRBV30 and TRBJ1-3, with a tentative D call TRBD1 (5 bases). The CDR3 has 15 amino acids. Trimming took 4 bases from V and 0 from J, leaving 13 bases between them. Germline lookup yields CDR1 GTSNPN and CDR2 SVGIG (reference sequence). CDR3 nucleotide sequence: TGTGCCTGGAACAGCGGGACTTACTCTGGAAACACCATATATTTT. Amino acid sequence: CAWNSGTYSGNTIYF. Using reference TRBV30 and TRBJ1-3 for the parts outside the CDR3, the full variable domain is SQTIHQWPATLVQPVGSPLSLECTVEGTSNPNLYWYRQAAGRGLQLLFYSVGIGQISSEVPQNLSASRPQDRQFILSSKKLLLSDSGFYLCAWNSGTYSGNTIYFGEGSWLTVV.

V and J are TRBV6-1 and TRBJ2-1; D may be TRBD1 (6 bases). This CDR3 comprises 15 residues. The ends were cut back, 3 bases at V and 4 bases at J, with 13 bases in the middle. Germline V gene lookup returns CDR1 MNHNS and CDR2 SASEGT. CDR3 DNA sequence: TGTGCCAGCAGTGATCCCGGGACAACTTACAATGAGCAGTTCTTC. It is translated as CASSDPGTTYNEQFF.

The V and J genes are TRBV5-1 and TRBJ2-7; 7 bases match TRBD1. This CDR3 is built from 13 residues. J was trimmed by 5 bases and V by 4 bases; bases with no gene match: 6. Germline CDR1 SGHRS, CDR2 YFSETQ. The CDR3 region is CASSATGVHEQYF. The CDR3 DNA reads TGCGCCAGCAGCGCTACAGGGGTCCACGAGCAGTACTTC. The variable domain in full, with the rest retrieved from reference TRBV5-1 and TRBJ2-7, is KAGVTQTPRYLIKTRGQQVTLSCSPISGHRSVSWYQQTPGQGLQFLFEYFSETQRNKGNFPGRFSGRQFSNSRSEMNVSTLELGDSALYLCASSATGVHEQYFGPGTRLTVT.

The chain employs TRBV29-1 and TRBJ2-6, with 15 bases that match TRBD2. The length of the CDR3 is 18 residues. The trim removed 1 base at V and 0 bases at J, leaving 1 base unmatched. CDR1 SQVTM and CDR2 ANQGSEA come from the germline V gene. CDR3 in amino acids: CSVEGTSGGASGANVLTF. The DNA for the CDR3 is TGCAGCGTTGAAGGGACTAGCGGGGGGGCCTCTGGGGCCAACGTCCTGACTTTC.

This rearrangement joins TRBV9 to TRBJ1-1; D remains unclear. Germline V CDR1 and CDR2: SGDLS, YYNGEE. The V gene lost 0 bases and the J gene lost 4 bases, with 13 bases spanning the gap. CDR3 length equals 15 residues. The CDR3 nucleotides are TGTGCCAGCAGCGTAGCTGGCGGGATGGGCACTGAAGCTTTCTTT. It codes for CASSVAGGMGTEAFF.

The gene calls are TRBV27 and TRBJ2-2, with D maybe TRBD2 (6 bases). The CDR3 contains 16 residues. CDR1 and CDR2 (germline): MNHEY, SMNVEV (reference sequence). Trimming took off 2 bases at V and 4 bases at J, with 14 bases between the two ends. The CDR3, as DNA: TGTGCCAGCAGTTTAATTCGCCCCGGGAGCACCGGGGAGCTGTTTTTT. It encodes CASSLIRPGSTGELFF.

V and J are TRBV30 and TRBJ2-1, with 11 bases fitting TRBD2. CDR1 and CDR2 (germline): GTSNPN, SVGIG (reference sequence). Trimming cost V 0 bases and J 5 bases; bases outside gene matches: 9. The CDR3 consists of 17 residues. CDR3 coding DNA: TGTGCCTGGAGTGTATTTATCACTAGCGGGAGTCACAATGAGCAGTTCTTC. The encoded protein is CAWSVFITSGSHNEQFF.

The gene calls are TRBV5-1 and TRBJ1-1; possibly TRBD1 for D (5 bases). Germline assignment: CDR1 SGHRS and CDR2 YFSETQ. V gave up 1 base and J gave up 0 bases, with 16 bases separating them. The CDR3 sequence is 17 residues long. The CDR3 bases are TGCGCCAGCAGCTTGAGCCAGGGCGCTTTTTTGAACACTGAAGCTTTCTTT. It specifies CASSLSQGAFLNTEAFF.

This chain uses TRBV5-1 with TRBJ2-2; 9 bases align to TRBD1. The length of the CDR3 is 16 residues. Unmatched junction bases numbered 9, after V lost 3 bases and J lost 6 bases. Per the germline V gene, CDR1 is SGHRS and CDR2 is YFSETQ. CDR3 coding DNA: TGCGCCAGCAGCTCCCACCGGGACAGGGTATCCGGGGAGCTGTTTTTT. Its translation is CASSSHRDRVSGELFF.

The V and J genes are TRBV19 and TRBJ1-5; TRBD1 might be the D (6 bases). V was cut by 6 bases and J by 7 bases, with 10 bases left in between. Germline-derived CDR1 and CDR2 are LNHDA and SQIVND (reference sequence). CDR3 length: 12 amino acids. The CDR3 sequence: CASRAGDQPQHF. CDR3 coding DNA: TGTGCCAGTAGGGCAGGGGACCAGCCCCAGCATTTT.

This chain joins TRBV7-2 and TRBJ1-5; no definite D call. This CDR3 region has 15 residues. Germline V gene lookup returns CDR1 SGHTA and CDR2 FQGNSA. V lost 4 bases to trimming and J lost 1 base, with 11 bases between them. Written as DNA, the CDR3 is TGTGCCAGCAGCTGGACTATCGGAAGCAATCAGCCCCAGCATTTT. It is translated as CASSWTIGSNQPQHF.